This T cell receptor beta chain was captured by sequencing in a study of blood T cells in healthy people across ages. Together with a sample-barcoded 5' primer, a J-beta primer mix was included in a second PCR lasting about 7 to 11 cycles. Each CDR3 protein is one row after TCRdb ran MiXCR on the 5' RACE reads. The repertoire has roughly 1.5 million distinct CDR3 sequences, 35% to 45% of them found once; the top ten carry about 3.8%. The CDR3 runs 13 residues. Trimming pared 4 bases from V and 3 bases from J, leaving 12 bases between. CDR1 is DFQATT and CDR2 is SNEGSKA in the germline V gene (reference sequence).

The sample was blood. The clonotype comes from a woman between 18 and 29 years old in good health. This chain uses TRBV20-1 with TRBJ1-1; D is uncertain. CDR3 sequence (DNA): TGCAGTGCTATAGCGGGGTTCGACACTGAAGCTTTCTTT. Protein: CSAIAGFDTEAFF.